The 9 T cell receptor beta chains below all came from one sample that was sequenced in a study of T cells after yellow fever vaccination. TCRdb re-called the 5' RACE reads through MiXCR, storing one row per CDR3 protein. The table includes hundreds of thousands of distinct CDR3 sequences, around 12% detected once. The sample in question was PBMCs, obtained on the day of the yellow fever booster vaccination. The source of these receptors is a man aged 30-40 years who received the YFV17D yellow fever vaccine.

This clonotype was detected ten times or more. The V gene is TRBV2, the J gene TRBJ1-1; D might be TRBD1 (6 bases). This CDR3 spans 14 amino acids. The V end was cut by 6 bases, the J end by 4 bases, with 15 bases between. The germline gives CDR1 SNHLY, CDR2 FYNNEI. The DNA for the CDR3 is TGTGCCAGCAGGGGGGTCGGGGGCGGCACTGAAGCTTTCTTT. It yields the protein CASRGVGGGTEAFF.

Of note for this clonotype: One end of the junction does not line up with germline, which may come from a read error. The J gene is TRBJ2-1, the V gene TRBV20-1; 8 bases are a match to TRBD2. The CDR3 contains 15 residues. Germline assignment: CDR1 DFQATT and CDR2 SNEGSKA (reference sequence). CDR3 protein: CCARVGVAGRNEQFF. CDR3 nucleotides: TGCTGTGCTAGAGTCGGAGTAGCGGGAAGGAATGAGCAGTTCTTC.

The V and J genes are TRBV6-1 and TRBJ2-7, with 10 bases lining up with TRBD2. The length of the CDR3 is 14 residues. The germline V gene encodes CDR1 MNHNS and CDR2 SASEGT. With V trimmed by 6 bases and J by 2 bases, 4 bases remained unmatched. CDR3 sequence: CASRRTSGAYEQYF. The CDR3 DNA reads as TGTGCCAGCAGGAGGACTAGCGGAGCCTACGAGCAGTACTTC.

This clonotype was recorded a few times. The chain has TRBV18 and TRBJ2-1; D not resolved. This CDR3 is built from 15 residues. The V gene's germline CDR1 is KGHSH and CDR2 LQKENI. V was trimmed by 3 bases and J by 0 bases, leaving 9 bases between them. This chain's CDR3 is CASSPAGDSYNEQFF. The CDR3 nucleotides are TGTGCCAGCTCACCTGCCGGAGACTCCTACAATGAGCAGTTCTTC.

The table lists this clonotype with a few counts. The V and J genes are TRBV7-2 and TRBJ2-2; no clear D. The germline V gene has CDR1 SGHTA and CDR2 FQGNSA. The CDR3 loop spans 14 amino acids. V was shortened by 3 bases and J by 0 bases, with 5 bases between the two germline ends. The CDR3 nucleotides read TGTGCCAGCAGCTTCGGCGCGAACACCGGGGAGCTGTTTTTT. This translates into CASSFGANTGELFF.

This clonotype was detected a few times. V usage is TRBV7-8 and J usage is TRBJ1-1, with a tentative D call TRBD1 (5 bases). This CDR3 is 14 amino acids long. V was pared by 6 bases and J by 4 bases, with 15 bases between. Germline lookup yields CDR1 SGHVS and CDR2 FQNEAQ. The CDR3 nucleotides are TGTGCCAGCAGTTTGAGGGATGGGGGCACTGAAGCTTTCTTT. Amino acid sequence: CASSLRDGGTEAFF.

The rearrangement uses TRBV4-1 and TRBJ2-3, with 9 nucleotides matching TRBD2. Germline CDR1 is MGHRA and CDR2 is YSYEKL. With 1 base clipped from V and 4 bases from J, the junction kept 15 bases outside the gene matches. This CDR3 is 19 amino acids long. The CDR3 loop reads CASSQGARWGTSSADTQYF. The DNA for the CDR3 is TGCGCCAGCAGCCAAGGGGCTAGGTGGGGGACTAGCTCTGCAGATACGCAGTATTTT.

This clonotype has more than one count but fewer than ten. This sequence joins TRBV20-1 and TRBJ2-3; TRBD2 matches at 7 bases. Losses at the gene ends were 3 bases for V and 1 base for J; bases not matched to a gene: 4. The CDR3 totals 14 residues. Looked up from germline, CDR1 is DFQATT and CDR2 is SNEGSKA (reference sequence). CDR3 amino acids: CSASPAGRTDTQYF. CDR3 sequence (DNA): TGCAGTGCTAGTCCAGCGGGACGCACAGATACGCAGTATTTT.

The V gene is TRBV5-1, the J gene TRBJ2-6, with D perhaps matching TRBD1 (5 bases). CDR1 and CDR2 (germline): SGHRS, YFSETQ. V was trimmed by 6 bases and J by 2 bases, leaving 9 bases between them. This CDR3 has 14 residues. This chain's CDR3 is CASIPTAGANVLTF. The CDR3 DNA sequence: TGCGCCAGCATACCGACAGCTGGGGCCAACGTCCTGACTTTC.